These T cell receptor beta chains were read from a single sample in a study of T-cell memory formation after mild COVID-19. TCRdb ran MiXCR on the 5' RACE reads and lists one entry per CDR3 protein. The sample lists under 200,000 distinct CDR3 sequences, roughly 10% seen once, with about 3.5% in the top ten. Sequencing used PBMCs or a T cell subset sorted from them (not recorded which). These receptors were obtained from a young man who had mild COVID-19 (a few samples of this study predate the infection). Cell type and time point are not known. The CDR3 runs from the conserved cysteine through the conserved F or W. The D gene is left open where the match is weak. Expanded clones get a size class; other rows say once, few or many, or leave the size out.

TRBJ2-5,-,few,TRBV7-9,TGTGCCAGCAGCCACCGGACTGTCGGGGAGACCCAGTACTTC,CASSHRTVGETQYF
TRBJ2-5,-,few,TRBV4-3,TGCGCCAGCAGCCAAGAGTTCAGGATCCAAGAGACCCAGTACTTC,CASSQEFRIQETQYF
TRBJ1-1,TRBD1,-,TRBV5-1,TGCGCCAGCAGCTTCCGGGACAGGGGTGGCGCTGAAGCTTTCTTT,CASSFRDRGGAEAFF
TRBJ2-3,-,few,TRBV5-4,TGTGCCAGCAGATCCGGGACAACCAGCACAGATACGCAGTATTTT,CASRSGTTSTDTQYF
TRBJ2-2,-,few,TRBV5-8,TGTGCCAGCAGCATGACAGGCTATAACACCGGGGAGCTGTTTTTT,CASSMTGYNTGELFF
TRBJ1-2,TRBD1,few,TRBV7-2,TGTGCCAGCATCCCGACAGGGGGCAACTATGGCTACACCTTC,CASIPTGGNYGYTF
TRBJ2-7,-,-,TRBV6-6,TGTGCCAGCAGTTACCCAACTAGTGCCGAGCAGTACTTC,CASSYPTSAEQYF
TRBJ1-6,TRBD1,many,TRBV6-6,TGTGCCAGCAGAGGACCGGGACAGTCGGGCTCCTATAATTCACCCCTCCACTTT,CASRGPGQSGSYNSPLHF
TRBJ1-6,TRBD1,-,TRBV6-5,TGTGCCAGCAGTTACTTCGGACAGGGGGATTCACCCCTCCACTTT,CASSYFGQGDSPLHF
TRBJ2-5,TRBD1,few,TRBV12-3/TRBV12-4,TGTGCCAGCAGACAGGGGGCCCGGGAGACCCAGTACTTC,CASRQGARETQYF
TRBJ1-5,-,-,TRBV6-6,TGTGCCAGCAGTTACCCCAGGGATCAGCCCCAGCATTTT,CASSYPRDQPQHF
TRBJ1-2,-,few,TRBV6-2/TRBV6-3,TGTGCCAGCAGTTACGACGCCGGATCAAACTATGGCTACACCTTC,CASSYDAGSNYGYTF
TRBJ1-6,TRBD1,-,TRBV7-9,TGTGCCAGCAGCTACCGGACAGGGGGCAATTCACCCCTCCACTTT,CASSYRTGGNSPLHF
TRBJ2-3,TRBD1,few,TRBV20-1,TGCAGTGCTTACCGGGACAGCGAGTATACGCAGTATTTT,CSAYRDSEYTQYF
TRBJ2-7,-,few,TRBV7-2,TGTGCCAGCAGCTTAGCCTCAGGGCCTGGGTACGAGCAGTACTTC,CASSLASGPGYEQYF
TRBJ2-3,TRBD1,many,TRBV4-1,TGCGCCAGCAGAAGGGACAGGGGGCTTGGAGATACGCAGTATTTT,CASRRDRGLGDTQYF
TRBJ1-1,-,-,TRBV5-1,TGCGCCAGCAGCTTGGAGGTCGGGGGCGCAACTGAAGCTTTCTTT,CASSLEVGGATEAFF
TRBJ2-4,-,many,TRBV15,TGTGCCACCAGCAGAGGGGGGCGAGGGATAAACATTCAGTACTTC,CATSRGGRGINIQYF
TRBJ2-5,TRBD2,many,TRBV7-2,TGTGCCAGCAGCTTTACTAGCGGGCAAGAGACCCAGTACTTC,CASSFTSGQETQYF
TRBJ1-2,-,-,TRBV11-1,TGTGCCAGCAGCCTTAACCGGGACGGGAGAGGCTACACCTTC,CASSLNRDGRGYTF
TRBJ1-1,TRBD1,many,TRBV12-3/TRBV12-4,TGTGCCAGCAGTTTCCAGGACAGGGGGCTCTCTGAAGCTTTCTTT,CASSFQDRGLSEAFF
TRBJ2-3,-,-,TRBV14,TGTGCCAGCAGCCAAAGGTATCGGGGCACCGATACGCAGTATTTT,CASSQRYRGTDTQYF
TRBJ2-2,-,few,TRBV27,TGTGCCAGCAGAAAGGACGGCTACACCGGGGAGCTGTTTTTT,CASRKDGYTGELFF
TRBJ2-5,-,-,TRBV4-3,TGCGCCAGCAGCCAAGCATGGGGGAAAGGAAGAGAGACCCAGTACTTC,CASSQAWGKGRETQYF
TRBJ1-1,-,few,TRBV20-1,TGCAGTGCTAGAGGTCCGGGGGCGAACACTGAAGCTTTCTTT,CSARGPGANTEAFF
TRBJ2-3,-,-,TRBV6-5,TGTGCCAGCAGTTCACCTTGGGGTCGGGCAGATACGCAGTATTTT,CASSSPWGRADTQYF
TRBJ2-1,-,-,TRBV6-2/TRBV6-3,TGTGCCAGCGGGACTCGCAGCTCCTACAATGAGCAGTTCTTC,CASGTRSSYNEQFF
TRBJ2-2,TRBD2,few,TRBV5-5,TGTGCCAGCAGCTTGTGGGAGGGAAACACCGGGGAGCTGTTTTTT,CASSLWEGNTGELFF
TRBJ1-5,TRBD1,many,TRBV7-2,TGTGCCAGCAGCTTATCCAGGACAGGGGGTGCGTATAGCAATCAGCCCCAGCATTTT,CASSLSRTGGAYSNQPQHF